This T cell receptor (beta chain) was found in a study of blood T cell repertoires in COVID-19. Study overall: Material from acute and convalescent COVID-19 was sourced from the United States, Italy and Spain. The cDNA or gDNA used as material had been derived from T cells, B-cell-depleted T cells, or PBMCs.

In germline, CDR1 is MNHEY, CDR2 SVGAGI. This CDR3 has 13 amino acids. Trimming took off 7 bases at V and 1 base at J, with 11 bases between the two ends. In the study's own analysis: The authors estimated nucleated cell counts from reference gene primer amplification. This table comes from immunoSEQ multiplex PCR, and its TCRdb copy is limited to in-frame clones, with some not included. The DNA gave D and trimming, while V, J and clone size come from that table. Of over 85,000 clones listed, approximately 80% were seen once; the top ten hold 16%. V and J are TRBV6-5 and TRBJ2-7; no clear D. Sequenced sample: peripheral blood. The TCR sequence derives from a woman aged 60-75 years with acute or convalescent COVID-19. CDR3 nucleotides: TGTGCCAGCAACACAGAAACTTCCTACGAGCAGTACTTC. This gives the protein CASNTETSYEQYF.